These 27 T cell receptor beta chains share one sample of origin, sequenced in a study of cytomegalovirus exposure and HLA in healthy donors. Vbeta (60) and Jbeta (13) primers were used in the PCR. The method was immunoSEQ multiplex PCR; TCRdb's version includes in-frame clones alone and lacks a portion of them. The repertoire holds about 160,000 clones, with 85% as singletons. Sequencing was carried out using PBMCs. The receptors stem from a boy aged 2 to 9 in good health and CMV-seronegative.

The chain uses TRBV7-8 and TRBJ2-2; 14 bases fit TRBD2. CDR1 and CDR2 (germline): SGHVS, FQNEAQ. The V gene end was trimmed by 0 bases and the J gene end by 5 bases; junction bases not matched to a gene: 14. The CDR3 runs to 21 residues. The CDR3 loop reads CASSLARLAGGSPQGTGELFF. For the CDR3, the DNA is TGTGCCAGCAGCTTAGCGCGACTAGCGGGAGGGTCTCCTCAGGGAACCGGGGAGCTGTTTTTT. Looking up the rest from reference TRBV7-8 and TRBJ2-2 gives the full variable domain: GAGVSQSPRYKVAKRGQDVALRCDPISGHVSLFWYQQALGQGPEFLTYFQNEAQLDKSGLPSDRFFAERPEGSVSTLKIQRTQQEDSAVYLCASSLARLAGGSPQGTGELFFGEGSRLTVL.

As for this clone: One end of the junction does not line up with germline, which may come from a read error. The genes are TRBV2 and TRBJ1-1; tentatively, D is TRBD1 (6 bases). The CDR3 is 14 residues long. Per germline, CDR1 SNHLY and CDR2 FYNNEI. CDR3 bases: TGTGCCAGCAGCCCGAACCTCTCAGGGGACGATCTTCCATTT. Amino acid sequence: CASSPNLSGDDLPF.

The chain combines TRBV6-1 with TRBJ1-5, with D hard to call. Germline V lookup: CDR1 MNHNS, CDR2 SASEGT. The CDR3 totals 14 residues. V dropped 7 bases and J dropped 7 bases, with 17 bases sitting between them. The DNA of the CDR3 is TGTGCCAGCACCCCGGCGGGAACTGGACAGCCCCAGCATTTT. Protein: CASTPAGTGQPQHF.

The chain employs TRBV6-1 and TRBJ2-1, with 15 bases lining up with TRBD2. The CDR3 is made up of 20 amino acids. V lost 4 bases to trimming and J lost 7 bases; unmatched junction nucleotides: 17. CDR1 is MNHNS, CDR2 SASEGT, per germline. CDR3 DNA: TGTGCCAGCAGTGGTCCGGGACTAGCGGGAGGTATCATTGGGGGAAATGAGCAGTTCTTC. This sequence encodes CASSGPGLAGGIIGGNEQFF.

CDR3 protein: CAIRSQTTFRANVLTF. The CDR3 nucleotides read TGTGCCATCCGCAGCCAGACTACCTTTAGGGCCAACGTCCTGACTTTC. This chain connects TRBV7-9 to TRBJ2-6; maybe TRBD2 (5 bases). Germline assignment: CDR1 SEHNR and CDR2 FQNEAQ (reference sequence). The germline V and J ends were trimmed by 10 bases and 5 bases, with 21 bases remaining between them. The CDR3 sequence is 16 residues long.

The chain employs TRBV19 and TRBJ1-1, with 10 bases aligning to TRBD1. Trimming removed 5 bases from V and 1 base from J; junction bases left unmatched: 7. Germline-derived CDR1 and CDR2 are LNHDA and SQIVND (reference sequence). The CDR3 covers 16 residues. The CDR3 protein is CASSYLRDRGNTEAFF. The CDR3 DNA sequence: TGTGCCAGTAGTTACCTCCGGGACAGGGGGAACACTGAAGCTTTCTTT.

The genes are TRBV18 and TRBJ1-2; D is perhaps TRBD1 (6 bases). The length of the CDR3 is 11 residues. Between the trimmed V and J ends, which lost 4 bases and 14 bases, there was a span of 14 bases. CDR1 and CDR2 (germline): KGHSH, LQKENI. The CDR3: CASSQGQSETF. CDR3 bases: TGTGCCAGCTCACAAGGACAGTCTGAAACCTTC.

V usage is TRBV10-3 and J usage is TRBJ2-1; unclear D gene. In germline, CDR1 is ENHRY, CDR2 SYGVKD. With 2 bases removed from V and 4 bases from J, the gap between germline ends came to 12 bases. The CDR3 contains 15 residues. CDR3 in DNA: TGTGCCATCAGTGAGACCCCAGAATCGTACAATGAGCAGTTCTTC. It is translated as CAISETPESYNEQFF.

The J gene is TRBJ1-6, the V gene TRBV30, with TRBD1 as a possible D gene (6 bases). Trimming took 1 base from V and 10 from J, leaving 17 bases between them. This CDR3 comprises 15 residues. CDR1 is GTSNPN, CDR2 SVGIG, per germline (reference sequence). The CDR3: CAWSAGGGGRSPLHF. CDR3 nucleotide sequence: TGTGCCTGGAGTGCGGGGGGCGGGGGCCGATCACCCCTCCACTTT. The entire variable domain, with the rest obtained from reference TRBV30 and TRBJ1-6, is as follows: SQTIHQWPATLVQPVGSPLSLECTVEGTSNPNLYWYRQAAGRGLQLLFYSVGIGQISSEVPQNLSASRPQDRQFILSSKKLLLSDSGFYLCAWSAGGGGRSPLHFGNGTRLTVT.

The rearrangement links TRBV7-8 to TRBJ2-1; D remains ambiguous. With 5 bases removed from V and 8 bases from J, the gap between germline ends came to 16 bases. The germline gives CDR1 SGHVS, CDR2 FQNEAQ. The CDR3 loop spans 14 amino acids. The CDR3 is CASSDPIAVHEQFF. The CDR3 nucleotides are TGTGCCAGCAGCGACCCCATCGCGGTCCATGAGCAGTTCTTC. Full variable domain (missing parts from reference TRBV7-8 and TRBJ2-1): GAGVSQSPRYKVAKRGQDVALRCDPISGHVSLFWYQQALGQGPEFLTYFQNEAQLDKSGLPSDRFFAERPEGSVSTLKIQRTQQEDSAVYLCASSDPIAVHEQFFGPGTRLTVL.

This rearrangement joins TRBV5-6 to TRBJ2-1, with D tentatively TRBD2 (7 bases). Germline V gene lookup returns CDR1 SGHDT and CDR2 YYEEEE. The germline V and J ends were trimmed by 3 bases and 10 bases, with 23 bases remaining between them. The CDR3 runs 16 residues. The CDR3, as DNA: TGTGCCAGCAGCTCTGCTAAAGGCGGGGGCACTTGGGAGCAGTTCTTC. This codes for CASSSAKGGGTWEQFF. The variable domain in full, completed from reference TRBV5-6 and TRBJ2-1, reads DAGVTQSPTHLIKTRGQQVTLRCSPKSGHDTVSWYQQALGQGPQFIFQYYEEEERQRGNFPDRFSGHQFPNYSSELNVNALLLGDSALYLCASSSAKGGGTWEQFFGPGTRLTVL.

CDR3 sequence: CACTKGGAYNEQFF. The DNA of the CDR3 is TGCGCCTGCACAAAAGGGGGAGCTTACAATGAGCAGTTCTTC. The chain links TRBV5-1 to TRBJ2-1; a possible D gene is TRBD1 (6 bases). The CDR3 is made up of 14 amino acids. The V end was cut by 10 bases, the J end by 4 bases, with 18 bases between. Germline CDR1 and CDR2: SGHRS and YFSETQ.

The V gene is TRBV29-1, the J gene TRBJ2-1; 8 positions agree with TRBD1. Per germline, CDR1 SQVTM and CDR2 ANQGSEA. V lost 3 bases and J lost 9; bases outside the gene matches: 13. This CDR3 contains 15 residues. CDR3 in DNA: TGCAGCGTTGAGAGACAGGGGTTGGTTAGCGCTGAGCAGTTCTTC. It is translated as CSVERQGLVSAEQFF.

V usage is TRBV11-2 and J usage is TRBJ2-3, with D possibly matching TRBD2 (6 bases). The CDR3 runs 18 residues. Deletions cut 1 base from V and 0 bases from J, with 17 bases between. Germline V lookup: CDR1 SGHAT, CDR2 FQNNGV. The CDR3 DNA reads as TGTGCCAGCAGCTTAGTTGGGCCCGCGGGACGGAGCACAGATACGCAGTATTTT. This translates into CASSLVGPAGRSTDTQYF.

The gene calls are TRBV4-1 and TRBJ2-3; TRBD1 might be the D (5 bases). CDR3 length: 16 amino acids. Germline values: CDR1 MGHRA, CDR2 YSYEKL. The V end lost 1 base, the J end lost 0 bases, and 11 bases lay between the germline ends. The CDR3 region has the DNA TGCGCCAGCAGCCAAGCCGTCAGGGCTAGCACAGATACGCAGTATTTT. It encodes CASSQAVRASTDTQYF.

This clone appeared a single time. The rearrangement links TRBV28 to TRBJ1-1; D gene unclear. The CDR3 has 13 amino acids. V was cut by 5 bases and J by 4 bases, with 11 bases left in between. The germline V gene has CDR1 MDHEN and CDR2 SYDVKM. CDR3 DNA: TGTGCCAGCAGTAGGAGCCTTATCACTGAAGCTTTCTTT. Residues: CASSRSLITEAFF.

This chain connects TRBV10-3 to TRBJ2-5; 10 bases fit TRBD2. The end of the DNA fits TRBJ2-7 better, so the J call may be wrong. Germline CDR1 reads ENHRY; CDR2 reads SYGVKD. The CDR3 has 15 amino acids. The CDR3: CAISESTSGIYEQYF. The CDR3 DNA reads TGTGCCATCAGTGAGTCTACTAGCGGGATTTACGAGCAGTACTTC.

The chain carries TRBV4-1 and TRBJ2-5; 9 bases are shared with TRBD2. Germline CDR1 and CDR2: MGHRA and YSYEKL. V shed 1 base and J 5 bases; nucleotides not matched to a gene: 8. The CDR3 spans 16 residues. DNA of the CDR3: TGCGCCAGCAGCCAAGGGGAACTAGCGGGCCGGGAGACCCAGTACTTC. It specifies CASSQGELAGRETQYF.

This clone was counted once. V is TRBV11-2 and J is TRBJ2-1; the D is unclear. The CDR3 runs 13 residues. Trimming left V 4 bases short and J 4 bases short, with 8 bases between. Germline V gene lookup returns CDR1 SGHAT and CDR2 FQNNGV. The CDR3 spells CASSSELYNEQFF. CDR3 nucleotide sequence: TGTGCCAGCAGCTCTGAGCTATACAATGAGCAGTTCTTC. The whole variable domain, filled in from reference TRBV11-2 and TRBJ2-1, reads EAGVAQSPRYKIIEKRQSVAFWCNPISGHATLYWYQQILGQGPKLLIQFQNNGVVDDSQLPKDRFSAERLKGVDSTLKIQPAKLEDSAVYLCASSSELYNEQFFGPGTRLTVL.

This clone was seen just once. CDR3 amino acids: CASSVGLQINQPQHF. CDR3 bases: TGTGCCAGCAGCGTGGGACTCCAAATCAATCAGCCCCAGCATTTT. The rearrangement joins TRBV7-8 to TRBJ1-5, with a tentative D call TRBD1 (5 bases). The CDR3 sequence is 15 residues long. In germline, CDR1 is SGHVS, CDR2 FQNEAQ. Trimming took off 5 bases at V and 3 bases at J, with 14 bases between the two ends.

The chain carries TRBV2 and TRBJ1-2; tentative D call: TRBD1 (6 bases). The CDR3 spans 14 residues. The V gene lost 1 base and the J gene lost 6 bases, with 12 bases spanning the gap. Germline V CDR1 and CDR2: SNHLY, FYNNEI. CDR3 DNA: TGTGCCAGCAGTGAAGGCCAGGGGTTGGATGGCTACACCTTC. It yields the protein CASSEGQGLDGYTF.

As regards this clone: The identical CDR3 is also encoded by other nucleotide sequences in the sample. The chain is built from TRBV6-1 and TRBJ1-6; 9 bases fit TRBD1. CDR3 length equals 15 residues. Germline CDR1 reads MNHNS; CDR2 reads SASEGT. V lost 5 bases, J lost 5 bases, and 4 bases stayed unmatched. CDR3: CASSFRDRDNSPLHF. As DNA, the CDR3 is TGTGCCAGCAGTTTCCGGGACAGGGATAATTCACCCCTCCACTTT.

The V call is TRBV19, the J call TRBJ1-5; a possible D gene is TRBD1 (5 bases). The V gene lost 4 bases and the J gene lost 2 bases, with 12 bases spanning the gap. This CDR3 is 15 amino acids long. Germline V CDR1 and CDR2: LNHDA, SQIVND (reference sequence). The CDR3 spells CASSTGWSGNQPQHF. In DNA form, the CDR3 reads TGTGCCAGTAGTACAGGGTGGAGCGGCAATCAGCCCCAGCATTTT.

This chain links TRBV5-1 with TRBJ2-1; 10 bases are a match to TRBD2. This CDR3 is 15 amino acids long. Trimming at V came to 2 bases and at J to 5 bases, leaving 4 bases not matched to a gene. Germline-derived CDR1 and CDR2 are SGHRS and YFSETQ. DNA for the CDR3: TGCGCCAGCAGCTTTAGCGGGGGGCTAAACAATGAGCAGTTCTTC. It is translated as CASSFSGGLNNEQFF.

The V call is TRBV7-3, the J call TRBJ2-1, with 12 bases aligning to TRBD2. V gave up 5 bases and J gave up 8 bases; unmatched junction bases: 7. Germline assignment: CDR1 SGHTA and CDR2 FQGTGA. CDR3 size: 15 residues. This CDR3 is CASSQTSGSGDEQFF. In DNA, the CDR3 is TGTGCCAGCAGCCAGACTAGCGGGAGCGGCGATGAGCAGTTCTTC.

The chain couples TRBV6-6 to TRBJ1-1; D is unresolved. The germline V gene has CDR1 MNHNY and CDR2 SVGAGI (reference sequence). The V end was cut by 3 bases, the J end by 4 bases, with 9 bases between. The CDR3 sequence is 13 residues long. CDR3 sequence: CASSYKGATEAFF. CDR3 nucleotides: TGTGCCAGCAGTTATAAGGGAGCCACTGAAGCTTTCTTT.

This rearrangement joins TRBV7-2 to TRBJ2-7; 13 bases are shared with TRBD2. The germline V gene has CDR1 SGHTA and CDR2 FQGNSA. The CDR3 totals 16 residues. V dropped 5 bases and J dropped 4; count of bases not matched to a gene: 8. As DNA, the CDR3 is TGTGCCAGCAGCCCTGACGGACTAGCGGGGGATTACGAGCAGTACGTC. Protein: CASSPDGLAGDYEQYV.